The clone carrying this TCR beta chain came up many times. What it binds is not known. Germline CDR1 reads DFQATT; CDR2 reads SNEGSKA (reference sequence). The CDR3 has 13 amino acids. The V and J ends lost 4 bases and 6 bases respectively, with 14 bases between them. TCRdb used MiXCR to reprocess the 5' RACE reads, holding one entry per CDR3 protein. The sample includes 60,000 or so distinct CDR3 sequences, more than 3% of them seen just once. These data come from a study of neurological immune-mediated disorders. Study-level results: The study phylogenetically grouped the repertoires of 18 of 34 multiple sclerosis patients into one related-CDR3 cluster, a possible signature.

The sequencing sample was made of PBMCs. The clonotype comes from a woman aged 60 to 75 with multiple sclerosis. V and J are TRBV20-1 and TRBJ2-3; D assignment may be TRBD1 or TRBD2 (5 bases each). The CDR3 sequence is CSATGPTGDTQYF. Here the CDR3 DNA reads TGCAGTGCTACGGGACCCACCGGTGATACGCAGTATTTT.